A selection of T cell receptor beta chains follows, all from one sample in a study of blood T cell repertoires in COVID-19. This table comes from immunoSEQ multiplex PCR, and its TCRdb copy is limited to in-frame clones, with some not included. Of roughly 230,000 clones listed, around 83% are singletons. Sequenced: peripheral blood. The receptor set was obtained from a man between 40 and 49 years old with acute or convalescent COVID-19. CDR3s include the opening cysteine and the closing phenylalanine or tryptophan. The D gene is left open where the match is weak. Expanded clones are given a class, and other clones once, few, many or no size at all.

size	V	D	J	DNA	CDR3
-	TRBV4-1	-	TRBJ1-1	TGCGCCAGCAGCCAGAGGCCCGGGGGGGACACTGAAGCTTTCTTT	CASSQRPGGDTEAFF
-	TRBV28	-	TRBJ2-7	TGTGCCAGCAGTTTGACAGGTTATGCCTACGAGCAGTACTTC	CASSLTGYAYEQYF
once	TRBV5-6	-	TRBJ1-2	TGTGCCAGCAGGTTGGGTAGAGACAGTATCTATGGCTACACCTTC	CASRLGRDSIYGYTF
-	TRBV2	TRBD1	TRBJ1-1	TGTGCCAGCAGCTTGACAGGGTCGAACACTGAAGCTTTCTTT	CASSLTGSNTEAFF
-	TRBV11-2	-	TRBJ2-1	TGTGCCAGCAGCTTAGGCGCCAGCGCTAGCTCCTACAATGAGCAGTTCTTC	CASSLGASASSYNEQFF
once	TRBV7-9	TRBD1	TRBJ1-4	TGTGCCAGCAGCACTCGACAGGGTAATGAAAAACTGTTTTTT	CASSTRQGNEKLFF
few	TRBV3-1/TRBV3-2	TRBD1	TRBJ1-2	TGTGCCAGCAGCCCCGGGACAGTACGCTATGGCTACACCTTC	CASSPGTVRYGYTF
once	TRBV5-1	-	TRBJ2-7	TGCGCCAGCAGTAATGACAGGAATTGGTACGAGCAGTACTTC	CASSNDRNWYEQYF
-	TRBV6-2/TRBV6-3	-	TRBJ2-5	TGTGCCAGCAGCCAGTCGAGGACAGATAAACAAGAGACCCAGTACTTC	CASSQSRTDKQETQYF
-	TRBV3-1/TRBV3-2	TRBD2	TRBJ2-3	TGTGCCAGCAGCCGCCGACTAGCGGGGTTGGCAGATACGCAGTATTTT	CASSRRLAGLADTQYF
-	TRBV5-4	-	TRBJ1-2	TGTGCCAGCAGCGCTAAAGGAGGGACCCACTATGGCTACACCTTC	CASSAKGGTHYGYTF
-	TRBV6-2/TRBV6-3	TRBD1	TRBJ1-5	TGTGCCAGCAGTCAAGGGACAGCGTATAGCAATCAGCCCCAGCATTTT	CASSQGTAYSNQPQHF
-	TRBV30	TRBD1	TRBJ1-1	TGTGCCTGGAGCGTCGGGACAGGGGGTCGAGCTTTCTTT	CAWSVGTGGRAFF
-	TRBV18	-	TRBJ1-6	TGTGCCAGCTCACCCGGGGGATTCGGGAATTCACCCCTCCACTTT	CASSPGGFGNSPLHF
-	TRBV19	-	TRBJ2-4	TGTGCCAGTAGTATAGGGCAGGGTAGCAACATTCAGTACTTC	CASSIGQGSNIQYF
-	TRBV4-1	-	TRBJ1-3	TGCGCCAGCAGCCAAGAGGGGGCGGGTGGAAACACCATATATTTT	CASSQEGAGGNTIYF
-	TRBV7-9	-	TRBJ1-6	TGTGCCGGGTCAGTAGGGGATAATTCACCCCTCCACTTT	CAGSVGDNSPLHF
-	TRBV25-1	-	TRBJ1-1	TGTGCCAGCAGTGGATCTACAGGGCGGCGGGCTGAAGCTTTCTTT	CASSGSTGRRAEAFF
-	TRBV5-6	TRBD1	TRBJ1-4	TGTGCCAGCAGCCGCGGGACAGGGAGGGAAAAACTGTTTTTT	CASSRGTGREKLFF
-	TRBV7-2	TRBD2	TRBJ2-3	TGTGCCAGCAGCTTAGGGTATGGCGGGGGGGCTCCAGATACGCAGTATTTT	CASSLGYGGGAPDTQYF
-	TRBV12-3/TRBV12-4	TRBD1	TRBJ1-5	TGTGCCAGCAGTTTAGTGGCAGGGGGGCCCCAGCATTTT	CASSLVAGGPQHF
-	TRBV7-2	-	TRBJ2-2	TGTGCCAGCAGCCTGCGGGACACCGGGGAGCTGTTTTTT	CASSLRDTGELFF
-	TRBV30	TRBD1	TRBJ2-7	TGTGCCTGGAGTCCGGACAGGGGTTACGAGCAGTACTTC	CAWSPDRGYEQYF
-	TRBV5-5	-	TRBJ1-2	TGTGCCAGCAGCTTGCCTGGAGGCGGCTACACCTTC	CASSLPGGGYTF
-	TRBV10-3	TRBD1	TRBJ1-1	TGTGCCATCGGACAGGGGAGCACTGAAGCTTTCTTT	CAIGQGSTEAFF
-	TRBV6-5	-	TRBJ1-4	TGTGCCAGCAGCTCCATCGGTGCAACTAATGAAAAACTGTTTTTT	CASSSIGATNEKLFF
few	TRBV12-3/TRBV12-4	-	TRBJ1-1	TGTGCCAGCAGCGGTTCGCGGAACACTGAAGCTTTCTTT	CASSGSRNTEAFF
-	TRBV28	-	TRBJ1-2	TGTGCCAGCAGTCAACCGGGACTCAGCGCAGTCGACTATGGCTACACCTTC	CASSQPGLSAVDYGYTF
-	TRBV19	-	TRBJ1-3	TGTGCCAGTAGTCCCCGACTGGGAAACACCATATATTTT	CASSPRLGNTIYF
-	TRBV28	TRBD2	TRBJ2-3	TGTGCCAGCAGTCCCTGGGTAGCGGGGGCCACAGATACGCAGTATTTT	CASSPWVAGATDTQYF
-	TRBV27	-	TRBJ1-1	TGTGCCAGCAGTGTAGACAGGAACACTGAAGCTTTCTTT	CASSVDRNTEAFF
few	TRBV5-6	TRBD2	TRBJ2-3	TGTGCCAGCAGCTTGGCATTCGCGGGGGATGATACGCAGTATTTT	CASSLAFAGDDTQYF
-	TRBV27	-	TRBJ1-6	TGTGCCAGCAGTTGGGAGGCGAGGAATTCACCCCTCCACTTT	CASSWEARNSPLHF
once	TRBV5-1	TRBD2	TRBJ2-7	TGCGCCAGCAGCTCCGGGACTAGGGACACCTACGAGCAGTACTTC	CASSSGTRDTYEQYF
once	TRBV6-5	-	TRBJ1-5	TGTGCCAGCATTACCGGGAATCAGCCCCAGCATTTT	CASITGNQPQHF
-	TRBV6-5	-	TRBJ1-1	TGTGCCAGCAGTCGCGGCACTGAAGCTTTCTTT	CASSRGTEAFF
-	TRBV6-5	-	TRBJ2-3	TGTGCCAGCAGTACCCGGGATACGCAGTATTTT	CASSTRDTQYF
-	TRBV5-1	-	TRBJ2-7	TGCGCCAGCAGCTTGCAACAGCCCGGGGGCGAGCAGTACTTC	CASSLQQPGGEQYF
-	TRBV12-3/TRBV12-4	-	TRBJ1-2	TGTGCCAGCAGTCTGCGGGGGGACTATGGCTACACCTTC	CASSLRGDYGYTF
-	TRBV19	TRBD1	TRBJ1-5	TGTGCCAGTAGTATCATGACAGGGCGGAATCAGCCCCAGCATTTT	CASSIMTGRNQPQHF
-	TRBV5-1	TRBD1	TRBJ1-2	TGCGCCAGCAGCCAGGGGGCCGAGAGGCTGGATGGCTACACCTTC	CASSQGAERLDGYTF
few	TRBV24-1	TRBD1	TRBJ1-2	TGTGCCACCAGTGCCTATGGGGACAGGGGCTACACCTTC	CATSAYGDRGYTF
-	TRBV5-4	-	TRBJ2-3	TGTGCCAGCAGCTTGCTGCGGTCCCCAGATACGCAGTATTTT	CASSLLRSPDTQYF
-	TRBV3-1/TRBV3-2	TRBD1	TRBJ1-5	TGTGCCAGCAGTTCGCAGGGGGCGGTTCAGCCCCAGCATTTT	CASSSQGAVQPQHF
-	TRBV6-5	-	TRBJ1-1	TGTGCCAGCAGGCAGAGGGGGTTGAACACTGAAGCTTTCTTT	CASRQRGLNTEAFF
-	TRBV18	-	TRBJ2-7	TGTGCCAGCTCACCAAGACAGGAACTATCCTACGAGCAGTACTTC	CASSPRQELSYEQYF
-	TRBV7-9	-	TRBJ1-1	TGTGCCAGCAGCCAACTCGGGATTACTGAAGCTTTCTTT	CASSQLGITEAFF
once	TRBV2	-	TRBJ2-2	TGTGCCAGCCGAGGCAACACCGGGGAGCTGTTTTTT	CASRGNTGELFF
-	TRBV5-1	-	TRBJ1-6	TGCGCCAGCAGCTTGGACAGGCTGGGGAATTCACCCCTCCACTTT	CASSLDRLGNSPLHF
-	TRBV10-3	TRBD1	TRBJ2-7	TGTGCCATCAGTGAGTCGCCCGGGACAGGGGACGAGCAGTACTTC	CAISESPGTGDEQYF
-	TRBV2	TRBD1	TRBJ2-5	TGTGCCAGCAGTAAGTCGACAGGGGGCGCTGAGACCCAGTACTTC	CASSKSTGGAETQYF
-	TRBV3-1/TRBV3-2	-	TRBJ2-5	TGTGCCAGCAGCCCCGTGGGGCGACAAGAGACCCAGTACTTC	CASSPVGRQETQYF
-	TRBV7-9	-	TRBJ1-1	TGTGCCAGCAGCTTATCTCAGGGTGAAGCTTTCTTT	CASSLSQGEAFF
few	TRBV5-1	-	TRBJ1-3	TGCGCCAGCAGCTTGCACGGGAATTCTGGAAACACCATATATTTT	CASSLHGNSGNTIYF
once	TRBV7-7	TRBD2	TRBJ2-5	TGTGCCAGCAGCTTAGTGGGGGGGGAGACCCAGTACTTC	CASSLVGGETQYF
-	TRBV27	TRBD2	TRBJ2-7	TGTGCCAGCAGTTCGGGAGGGGGGGTGTACGAGCAGTACTTC	CASSSGGGVYEQYF